Below, 13 T cell receptor beta chains from the same sample are listed, as sequenced in a study of radiotherapy plus CTLA-4 blockade in lung cancer. Data came from immunoSEQ multiplex PCR; TCRdb stores just in-frame clones and leaves some out. This sample yields about 98,000 clones, of which about 81% are seen a single time; 3% to 4% belongs to the top ten. The sequencing here drew on peripheral blood, taken from a patient treated with radiotherapy plus ipilimumab. The receptor set was obtained from a human donor with non-small cell lung cancer who had a partial response to radiotherapy plus ipilimumab.

V gene TRBV29-1 combines with J gene TRBJ2-1; D possibly corresponds to TRBD1 (5 bases). The germline V gene has CDR1 SQVTM and CDR2 ANQGSEA. V lost 6 bases and J 9 bases, leaving 18 bases between the germline ends. The CDR3 is 13 amino acids. CDR3: CSVTGDSRTEQFF. The CDR3 coding sequence is TGCAGCGTGACTGGAGACAGTCGTACTGAGCAGTTCTTC.

This rearrangement joins TRBV30 to TRBJ2-1, with 11 bases matching TRBD2. CDR3 length equals 15 residues. The V gene's germline CDR1 is GTSNPN and CDR2 SVGIG (reference sequence). The DNA for the CDR3 is TGTGCATTGACCAATGGTAGCGGGAGGGCCGGCGAGCAGTTCTTC. Amino acids: CALTNGSGRAGEQFF.

The rearrangement uses TRBV4-2 and TRBJ2-1; D call uncertain. The V end lost 0 bases, the J end lost 9 bases, and 12 bases lay between the germline ends. Looked up from germline, CDR1 is LGHNA and CDR2 is YNFKEQ. CDR3 length: 14 amino acids. CDR3 coding DNA: TGTGCCAGCAGCCAAGATGTAGCCAAGAGTGAGCAGTTCTTC. Protein: CASSQDVAKSEQFF.

The sample holds many counts of this clone. V gene TRBV2 combines with J gene TRBJ1-2; 10 bases line up with TRBD1. CDR1 is SNHLY and CDR2 is FYNNEI in the germline V gene. Losses at the gene ends were 0 bases for V and 6 bases for J; bases not matched to a gene: 10. CDR3 size: 17 residues. The CDR3 region is CASSEAKETGGEDGYTF. The CDR3, as DNA: TGTGCCAGCAGTGAAGCGAAGGAGACAGGGGGCGAGGATGGCTACACCTTC.

The chain recombines TRBV9 with TRBJ1-3; D gene ambiguous. CDR1 and CDR2 from the germline V gene are SGDLS and YYNGEE. The germline V and J ends were trimmed by 0 bases and 2 bases, with 9 bases remaining between them. CDR3 size: 15 residues. Written as DNA, the CDR3 is TGTGCCAGCAGCGTAGGTGTCGGAGCTGGAAACACCATATATTTT. Protein: CASSVGVGAGNTIYF.

This clone has a single count. The V call is TRBV19, the J call TRBJ1-3; D is unclear. V was clipped by 6 bases and J by 0 bases, with 15 bases between them. Germline values: CDR1 LNHDA, CDR2 SQIVND (reference sequence). This CDR3 is 16 amino acids long. The CDR3 bases are TGTGCCAGTAGGGATGGACTGATGAACTCTGGAAACACCATATATTTT. As protein: CASRDGLMNSGNTIYF.

The DNA of the CDR3 is TGTGCCAGCAGTTACGGTCGGGAGATGTGGGAGCAGTACTTC. Translation gives CASSYGREMWEQYF. V gene TRBV6-6 combines with J gene TRBJ2-7; possibly TRBD2 for D (6 bases). Trimming pared 2 bases from V and 7 bases from J, leaving 15 bases between. The length of the CDR3 is 14 residues. From germline, CDR1 is MNHNY and CDR2 SVGAGI (reference sequence).

The genes are TRBV7-2 and TRBJ2-5; 8 bases are shared with TRBD2. This CDR3 is 15 amino acids long. Germline CDR1 reads SGHTA; CDR2 reads FQGNSA. V shed 2 bases, J shed 3 bases, and the junction held 5 bases outside the gene matches. As DNA, the CDR3 is TGTGCCAGCAGCTTAACTAGCGGAGCAAAAGAGACCCAGTACTTC. It yields the protein CASSLTSGAKETQYF.

CDR3 protein: CASSRSSVHEQYF. CDR3 bases: TGTGCCAGCAGTCGATCTAGCGTCCACGAGCAGTACTTC. The rearrangement links TRBV27 to TRBJ2-7; tentative D call: TRBD2 (6 bases). There are 13 residues in the CDR3. Germline loops: CDR1 MNHEY, CDR2 SMNVEV (reference sequence). V gave up 5 bases and J gave up 5 bases, with 13 bases separating them.

The V call is TRBV15, the J call TRBJ2-7; D gene ambiguous. The V gene's germline CDR1 is LNHNV and CDR2 YYDKDF (reference sequence). The CDR3 spans 13 residues. V lost 0 bases and J 4 bases, leaving 7 bases between the germline ends. The CDR3 loop is CATSRDRLYEQYF. CDR3 sequence (DNA): TGTGCCACCAGCAGAGATCGGTTGTACGAGCAGTACTTC.

The V gene is TRBV11-2, the J gene TRBJ2-7, with 8 bases identical to TRBD1. CDR3 length: 14 residues. Germline lookup yields CDR1 SGHAT and CDR2 FQNNGV. With V trimmed by 6 bases and J by 7 bases, 11 bases remained unmatched. CDR3 amino acids: CASSRTTGAGEQYF. The DNA of the CDR3 is TGTGCCAGCAGTCGAACGACAGGGGCGGGAGAGCAGTACTTC.

This clone has only a few counts. This rearrangement joins TRBV6-1 to TRBJ2-1, with 7 bases lining up with TRBD2. Germline values: CDR1 MNHNS, CDR2 SASEGT. Trimming removed 1 base from V and 6 bases from J; junction bases left unmatched: 15. The CDR3 spans 18 residues. The CDR3 loop is CASSEGGVGGGRRNEQFF. DNA for the CDR3: TGTGCCAGCAGTGAAGGTGGTGTGGGGGGAGGGCGACGCAATGAGCAGTTCTTC.

This clone was detected once. The chain is built from TRBV10-1 and TRBJ2-5; D is perhaps TRBD2 (5 bases). The ends were cut back, 3 bases at V and 8 bases at J, with 13 bases in the middle. The CDR3 runs to 13 residues. The germline gives CDR1 WNHNN, CDR2 SYGVQD (reference sequence). The CDR3 DNA follows: TGCGCCAGCAGTGACAGCGAGTCGGGAACCCAGTACTTC. This translates into CASSDSESGTQYF.